The T cell receptor beta chain described here comes from a study of graft-versus-host responses after intestinal transplantation. Across the study: Anti-thymocyte globulin induction was given to all recipients, followed by tacrolimus and steroids for 3 to 4 years.

The study's findings and limits: Peak circulating GvH clone levels were associated with early post-transplant HvG declines. Clonal ratios of graft-versus-host to host-versus-graft in allografts were high for patients exhibiting graft-donor T cell macrochimerism. In recipient marrow, GvH clones were found, and some appeared first in ileum or blood.

In regard to this clone: Its matching antigen is unknown.

Generated by immunoSEQ multiplex PCR, the TCRdb table keeps only in-frame clones and is missing some. The sample has approximately 77,000 clones, approximately 92% seen once. The sequences come from PBMCs, collected 98 days after intestinal transplantation. The receptor comes from a human patient who received an intestinal transplant, so some T cells may come from the graft donor.

CDR3 DNA sequence: TGTGCCAGCAGCCGACGGGACACCACTACGCAGTATTTT. Its protein is CASSRRDTTTQYF. The rearrangement links TRBV11-1 to TRBJ2-3, with D possibly matching TRBD1 (6 bases). Germline loops: CDR1 SGHAT, CDR2 FQDESV (reference sequence). The length of the CDR3 is 13 residues. V dropped 5 bases and J dropped 8 bases, with 14 bases sitting between them.